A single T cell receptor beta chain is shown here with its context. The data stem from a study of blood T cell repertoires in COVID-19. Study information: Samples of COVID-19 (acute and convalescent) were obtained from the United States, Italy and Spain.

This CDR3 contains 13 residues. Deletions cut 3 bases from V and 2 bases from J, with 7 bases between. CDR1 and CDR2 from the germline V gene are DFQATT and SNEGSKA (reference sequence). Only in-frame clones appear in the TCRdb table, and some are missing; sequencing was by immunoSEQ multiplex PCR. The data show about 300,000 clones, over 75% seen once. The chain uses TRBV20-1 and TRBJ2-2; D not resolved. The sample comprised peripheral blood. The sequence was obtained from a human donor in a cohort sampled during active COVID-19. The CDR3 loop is CSASKSNTGELFF. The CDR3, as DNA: TGCAGTGCTAGTAAGAGCAACACCGGGGAGCTGTTTTTT.